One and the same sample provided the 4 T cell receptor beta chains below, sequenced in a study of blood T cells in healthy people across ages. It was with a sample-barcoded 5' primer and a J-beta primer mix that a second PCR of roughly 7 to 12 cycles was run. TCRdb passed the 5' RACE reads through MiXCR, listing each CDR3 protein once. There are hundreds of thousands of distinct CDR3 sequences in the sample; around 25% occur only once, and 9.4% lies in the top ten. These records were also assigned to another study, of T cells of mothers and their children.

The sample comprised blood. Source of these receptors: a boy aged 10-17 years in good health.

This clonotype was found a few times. The CDR3: CSVRPTAYNEQFF. The CDR3 nucleotides are TGCAGTGTCCGACCTACAGCTTACAATGAGCAGTTCTTC. The gene calls are TRBV20-1 and TRBJ2-1; D not certain. Germline-derived CDR1 and CDR2 are DFQATT and SNEGSKA (reference sequence). The CDR3 sequence is 13 residues long. V lost 7 bases, J lost 4 bases, and 14 bases lay in between.

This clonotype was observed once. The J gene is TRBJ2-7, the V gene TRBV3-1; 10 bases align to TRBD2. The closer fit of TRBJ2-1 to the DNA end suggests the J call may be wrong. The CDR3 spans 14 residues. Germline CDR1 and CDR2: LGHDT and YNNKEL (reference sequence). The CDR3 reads CASSLSGRGDEQFF. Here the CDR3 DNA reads TGTGCCAGCAGTCTGAGCGGGAGGGGTGATGAGCAGTTCTTC.

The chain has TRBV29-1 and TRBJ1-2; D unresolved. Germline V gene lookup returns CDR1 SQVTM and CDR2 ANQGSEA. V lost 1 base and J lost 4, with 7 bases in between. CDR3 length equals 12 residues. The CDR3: CSVEAATYGYTF. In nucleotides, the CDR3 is TGCAGCGTTGAAGCCGCAACCTATGGCTACACCTTC.

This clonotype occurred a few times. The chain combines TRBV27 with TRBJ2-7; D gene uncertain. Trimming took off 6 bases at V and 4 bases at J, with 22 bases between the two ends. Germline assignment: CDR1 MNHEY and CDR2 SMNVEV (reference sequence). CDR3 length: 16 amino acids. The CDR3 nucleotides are TGTGCCAGCAGCCGCAGCTTTCTTGGTCGTGGGTACGAGCAGTACTTC. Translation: CASSRSFLGRGYEQYF.